These T cell receptor beta chains were read from a single sample in a study of cytomegalovirus exposure and HLA in healthy donors. The repertoire was sequenced with immunoSEQ multiplex PCR; TCRdb's copy has only in-frame clones and lacks some. There are more than 250,000 clones in the sample; around 87% occur only once, and more than 0.9% lies in the top ten. The sample was PBMCs. These receptors were obtained from a woman between 25 and 40 years old in good health and CMV-seropositive. Each CDR3 is given with its conserved first and last residue. The order of the fields is CDR3 DNA, CDR3 protein, CDR3 length, D gene, J gene, clone size, V gene. The D gene is left open where the match is weak. Rows give clone size only sometimes, using once, few, many, or a class for an expanded clone.

TGTGCCAGCAGTCAACAGGGGACTACTGGAAACACCATATATTTT | CASSQQGTTGNTIYF | 15 | TRBD1 | TRBJ1-3 | once | TRBV6-1
TGTGCCAGCTCACCCTTAACCCGGGACAGAACATGGCCGGCCAAAAACATTCAGTACTTC | CASSPLTRDRTWPAKNIQYF | 20 | TRBD1 | TRBJ2-4 | . | TRBV18
TGTGCCAGCAGCTTACTGGTGGGGGAGCTGTTTTTT | CASSLLVGELFF | 12 | . | TRBJ2-2 | . | TRBV7-9
TGTGCCACCAGCGGTAGCAGGGGGTTGAAAACCGGGGAGCTGTTTTTT | CATSGSRGLKTGELFF | 16 | TRBD1 | TRBJ2-2 | . | TRBV15
TGCGCCAGCAGCTTGGAATTAGGTAGCGGGAGGTTGAACACCGGGGAGCTGTTTTTT | CASSLELGSGRLNTGELFF | 19 | TRBD2 | TRBJ2-2 | . | TRBV5-1
TGTGCCAGCAGCTCGGGGGACAACCCAGCCAAAAACATTCAGTACTTC | CASSSGDNPAKNIQYF | 16 | . | TRBJ2-4 | . | TRBV5-4
TGTGCCAGCAGTGGATGGACAGTGAACACTGAAGCTTTCTTT | CASSGWTVNTEAFF | 14 | . | TRBJ1-1 | . | TRBV7-9
TGTGCCAGCAGCTTAGATCGATTCTCCTACGAGCAGTACTTC | CASSLDRFSYEQYF | 14 | . | TRBJ2-7 | . | TRBV7-2
TGTGCCAGCAGCGTAGAGATGGGACCGACCGGGGAGCTGTTTTTT | CASSVEMGPTGELFF | 15 | . | TRBJ2-2 | . | TRBV9
TGCGCCAGCAGCCAAGATTTCAGCTACGAGCAGTACTTC | CASSQDFSYEQYF | 13 | . | TRBJ2-7 | . | TRBV4-3
TGTGCCAGCAGCTCCCGACAGGGCGAGGGCAGGGGCTACACCTTC | CASSSRQGEGRGYTF | 15 | TRBD1 | TRBJ1-2 | . | TRBV7-9
TGTGCCAGCAGCGTAGATCAAGAGACCCAGTACTTC | CASSVDQETQYF | 12 | . | TRBJ2-5 | . | TRBV9
TGTGCCAGCTCACCCGAGGGCGGGAGGACGAATGAGCAGTTCTTC | CASSPEGGRTNEQFF | 15 | TRBD2 | TRBJ2-1 | . | TRBV18
TGTGCCAGCAGTTTCCAGACAGGGGATGAAGCTTTCTTT | CASSFQTGDEAFF | 13 | TRBD1 | TRBJ1-1 | . | TRBV27
TGCGCCAGCAGCCAAGCTCAGGGGGCAAATTCACCCCTCCACTTT | CASSQAQGANSPLHF | 15 | TRBD1 | TRBJ1-6 | . | TRBV4-1
TGTGCCAGCAGCTTCGGGACAGGGAGGGGCACCGGGGAGCTGTTTTTT | CASSFGTGRGTGELFF | 16 | TRBD1 | TRBJ2-2 | once | TRBV9
TGTGCCAGCAGCGCTACTAGCGGGAGGGCCAACCGTCGTACTCGGATCTTC | CASSATSGRANRRTRIF | 17 | TRBD2 | TRBJ2-7 | . | TRBV5-6
TGTGCCAGCACCAACGGACTAGCCGTCAATGAGCAGTTCTTC | CASTNGLAVNEQFF | 14 | TRBD2 | TRBJ2-1 | . | TRBV6-5
TGTGCCAGCAGCTTAGCAGGGAACTATGGCTACACCTTC | CASSLAGNYGYTF | 13 | . | TRBJ1-2 | . | TRBV7-9
TGTGCCAGCACCCAAGGGGGGGGAGGCACAGATACGCAGTATTTT | CASTQGGGGTDTQYF | 15 | . | TRBJ2-3 | . | TRBV2
TGTGCCAGCAACGAGTTAGGAGGCTACACCTTC | CASNELGGYTF | 11 | . | TRBJ1-2 | few | TRBV7-2
TGTGCCAGCAGTCGCCCGGGACAGGGGGCGCAGGACACTGAAGCTTTCTTT | CASSRPGQGAQDTEAFF | 17 | TRBD1 | TRBJ1-1 | . | TRBV25-1
TGTGCCACCCGTACCGGTACGGGACAGTTTAATGAAAAACTGTTTTTT | CATRTGTGQFNEKLFF | 16 | TRBD1 | TRBJ1-4 | few | TRBV2
TGTGCCAGCAGGCAGGCAACTAATGAAAAACTGTTTTTT | CASRQATNEKLFF | 13 | . | TRBJ1-4 | . | TRBV6-1
TGTGCCAGCAGTTTATCCGGGACAGCCTACGAGCAGTACTTC | CASSLSGTAYEQYF | 14 | TRBD1 | TRBJ2-7 | . | TRBV27
TGTGCCAGCAGCCTGACCGGGACAGACACCGGGGAGCTGTTTTTT | CASSLTGTDTGELFF | 15 | TRBD1 | TRBJ2-2 | . | TRBV4-2
TGCGCCAGCAGCCAAAATAGCGGGGTGGGTTACAATGAGCAGTTCTTC | CASSQNSGVGYNEQFF | 16 | TRBD2 | TRBJ2-1 | . | TRBV4-1
TGTGCCAGCAGCGAGTTAGACAGGCCGGCTTTCTTT | CASSELDRPAFF | 12 | . | TRBJ1-1 | . | TRBV5-6
TGTGCCAGCAGCCTAGGGACAGGGGCTATAGGCTACACCTTC | CASSLGTGAIGYTF | 14 | TRBD1 | TRBJ1-2 | . | TRBV5-6
TGTGCCAGCAGTTTAATGGGACAGGGGACCAATGAGCAGTTCTTC | CASSLMGQGTNEQFF | 15 | TRBD1 | TRBJ2-1 | . | TRBV28
TGTGCCAGCAGTGGCTACGAGCAGTACTTC | CASSGYEQYF | 10 | . | TRBJ2-7 | . | TRBV28
TGCGCCAGCAGCCATTATAGCGGGAGTGGGGAGACCCAGTACTTC | CASSHYSGSGETQYF | 15 | TRBD2 | TRBJ2-5 | . | TRBV4-3
TGTGCCAGCAGCCAAGCGGGCGTACAGCCCCAGCATTTT | CASSQAGVQPQHF | 13 | . | TRBJ1-5 | . | TRBV5-6
TGCAGCGTCCTCGGGGGCCAGGGAGATACGCAGTATTTT | CSVLGGQGDTQYF | 13 | . | TRBJ2-3 | once | TRBV29-1
TGTGCCTGGGGGGACGGCACCAAAAACATTCAGTACTTC | CAWGDGTKNIQYF | 13 | . | TRBJ2-4 | . | TRBV30
TGCAGTGCTAGAGGAGCTTTCTTT | CSARGAFF | 8 | . | TRBJ1-1 | . | TRBV20-1
TGTGCCAGCAGTTCCACCGGGGAGCTGTTTTTT | CASSSTGELFF | 11 | . | TRBJ2-2 | few | TRBV28
TGTGCCAGCAGCGAAGACAGGGGGCTCACTCAGCCCCAGCATTTT | CASSEDRGLTQPQHF | 15 | TRBD1 | TRBJ1-5 | . | TRBV2
TGTGCCTGGAGTGGGGGTGGATTAGCGGGAGTGCAGACCCAGTACTTC | CAWSGGGLAGVQTQYF | 16 | TRBD2 | TRBJ2-5 | . | TRBV30
TGTGCCAGCAGCCAGGCTACTAGCGGGGGCACAGATACGCAGTATTTT | CASSQATSGGTDTQYF | 16 | TRBD2 | TRBJ2-3 | . | TRBV4-2